Following are 26 T cell receptor beta chains from one sample sequenced in a study of T cell repertoires in cytomegalovirus infection. TCRdb analysed the reads with MiXCR anew, one entry per CDR3 protein. The sample yields 200,000 to 250,000 distinct CDR3 sequences, about 23% seen once. Sample: CD8+ T cells from PBMCs. These receptors were obtained from a human donor in good health (CMV status not recorded). Some clones in this sample may be carry-over from other donors' samples.

The chain has TRBV12-3 or TRBV12-4 and TRBJ1-2; perhaps TRBD1 as D (6 bases). The CDR3 length is 12 residues. V was pared by 5 bases and J by 5 bases, with 9 bases between. The CDR3 DNA is TGTGCCAGCAGTGGGGGGGCTTATGGCTACACCTTC. Translation: CASSGGAYGYTF.

This clonotype was seen a few times. The chain employs TRBV13 and TRBJ1-3, with D tentatively TRBD1 (5 bases). The V end was cut by 5 bases, the J end by 0 bases, with 11 bases between. Germline V gives CDR1 PRHDT, CDR2 FYEKMQ (reference sequence). This CDR3 contains 15 residues. DNA for the CDR3: TGTGCCAGCAGCCCGGGACGGTACTCTGGAAACACCATATATTTT. It specifies CASSPGRYSGNTIYF.

This clonotype was seen more than once but under ten times. In DNA form, the CDR3 reads TGTGCCACCAGTGACACGACAGGGGATGTCACAGATACGCAGTATTTT. Protein: CATSDTTGDVTDTQYF. The chain combines TRBV24-1 with TRBJ2-3; 8 positions match TRBD1. Unmatched junction bases numbered 7, after V lost 4 bases and J lost 2 bases. Germline V lookup: CDR1 KGHDR, CDR2 SFDVKD. The CDR3 length is 16 residues.

The chain carries TRBV20-1 and TRBJ2-3; a possible D gene is TRBD2 (7 bases). This CDR3 has 14 amino acids. Trimming cost V 4 bases and J 4 bases, with 15 bases left between them. CDR1 is DFQATT, CDR2 SNEGSKA, per germline (reference sequence). CDR3 nucleotides: TGCAGTGCTACCAAGGGGGGGCCGGCAGATACGCAGTATTTT. As protein: CSATKGGPADTQYF.

This clonotype was detected only a few times. The J gene is TRBJ2-1, the V gene TRBV11-2; either TRBD1 or TRBD2 may supply D (5 bases each). Per the germline V gene, CDR1 is SGHAT and CDR2 is FQNNGV. V shed 2 bases and J shed 9 bases, with 8 bases lying between them. The CDR3 contains 12 residues. CDR3 in DNA: TGTGCCAGCAGCTTAACGGGGCCTGAGCAGTTCTTC. Amino acids: CASSLTGPEQFF.

The gene calls are TRBV19 and TRBJ1-1; D ambiguous. The CDR3 runs 12 residues. The germline V gene has CDR1 LNHDA and CDR2 SQIVND (reference sequence). V shed 7 bases and J shed 4 bases, with 10 bases lying between them. CDR3 sequence: CASKQATTEAFF. The CDR3 coding sequence is TGTGCCAGTAAACAAGCTACCACTGAAGCTTTCTTT.

The chain links TRBV7-9 to TRBJ2-7; no clear D gene. This CDR3 comprises 12 residues. The V end lost 3 bases, the J end lost 5 bases, and 8 bases lay between the germline ends. Germline V gene lookup returns CDR1 SEHNR and CDR2 FQNEAQ (reference sequence). Written as DNA, the CDR3 is TGTGCCAGCAGCTTCTCCCCCCACGAGCAGTACTTC. It translates to CASSFSPHEQYF.

This chain connects TRBV25-1 to TRBJ2-2; 7 positions agree with TRBD1. The CDR3 is 13 amino acids. J was trimmed by 6 bases and V by 3 bases; bases with no gene match: 1. From germline, CDR1 is MGHDK and CDR2 SYGVNS. CDR3 DNA: TGTGCCAGCAGTGAGCAGGGGGCCGGGGAGCTGTTTTTT. Its translation is CASSEQGAGELFF. The variable domain in full, completed from reference TRBV25-1 and TRBJ2-2, reads EADIYQTPRYLVIGTGKKITLECSQTMGHDKMYWYQQDPGMELHLIHYSYGVNSTEKGDLSSESTVSRIRTEHFPLTLESARPSHTSQYLCASSEQGAGELFFGEGSRLTVL.

V usage is TRBV20-1 and J usage is TRBJ1-2, with TRBD1 as a possible D gene (6 bases). Germline-derived CDR1 and CDR2 are DFQATT and SNEGSKA (reference sequence). The V gene lost 5 bases and the J gene lost 5 bases, with 15 bases spanning the gap. The CDR3 extends over 13 amino acids. The CDR3 protein is CSAEQGDEYGYTF. In DNA form, the CDR3 reads TGCAGTGCTGAACAGGGAGATGAGTATGGCTACACCTTC.

This clonotype was detected a few times. The rearrangement joins TRBV6-1 to TRBJ2-2; TRBD2 aligns across 8 bases. The junction had 5 bases not matched to a gene; V was cut back by 11 bases and J by 3 bases. The germline V gene has CDR1 MNHNS and CDR2 SASEGT. The CDR3 runs 13 residues. CDR3: CAAGGEDTGELFF. The DNA for the CDR3 is TGTGCCGCGGGAGGAGAGGACACCGGGGAGCTGTTTTTT.

This clonotype was seen at least ten times. CDR3 nucleotide sequence: TGTGCCAGCAGTGACCCACAGGGCCCAAATGGCTACACCTTC. It encodes CASSDPQGPNGYTF. The chain links TRBV28 to TRBJ1-2; TRBD1 is a possible D gene (6 bases). The CDR3 runs to 14 residues. Between the trimmed V and J ends, which lost 5 bases and 6 bases, there was a span of 16 bases. The germline V gene encodes CDR1 MDHEN and CDR2 SYDVKM.

This clonotype has just a few counts. The chain joins TRBV7-6 to TRBJ2-2; D not resolved. Germline CDR1 SGHVS, CDR2 FNYEAQ. CDR3 length: 12 amino acids. The germline V and J ends were trimmed by 2 bases and 7 bases, with 5 bases remaining between them. The CDR3 coding sequence is TGTGCCAGCAGCTTAAATAGCGGGGAGCTGTTTTTT. It specifies CASSLNSGELFF.

At least ten counts were recorded for this clonotype. The chain couples TRBV19 to TRBJ1-1; D ambiguous. The CDR3 totals 13 residues. Trimming removed 3 bases at V and 0 bases at J, with 5 bases between. The germline CDR1 and CDR2 sequences are LNHDA and SQIVND (reference sequence). The CDR3 is CASSIGVNTEAFF. The CDR3 coding sequence is TGTGCCAGTAGTATCGGGGTGAACACTGAAGCTTTCTTT. Looking up the rest from reference TRBV19 and TRBJ1-1 gives the full variable domain: DGGITQSPKYLFRKEGQNVTLSCEQNLNHDAMYWYRQDPGQGLRLIYYSQIVNDFQKGDIAEGYSVSREKKESFPLTVTSAQKNPTAFYLCASSIGVNTEAFFGQGTRLTVV.

This chain joins TRBV12-3 or TRBV12-4 and TRBJ1-6; 10 bases are shared with TRBD1. This CDR3 comprises 15 residues. V lost 6 bases, J lost 8 bases, and 7 bases stayed unmatched. In DNA form, the CDR3 reads TGTGCCAGCAGGCGCCGACAGGGGGCCTATTCACCCCTCCACTTT. It translates to CASRRRQGAYSPLHF.

This clonotype turned up a few times. At one end the junction does not follow the germline gene, possibly because of a read error. The chain employs TRBV2 and TRBJ2-7; the D call may be TRBD1 or TRBD2 (5 bases each). The CDR3 has 17 residues. CDR1 and CDR2 from the germline V gene are SNHLY and FYNNEI. CDR3 loop: CAISTPTGTEGLYEQYF. CDR3 sequence (DNA): TGTGCCATCAGTACCCCTACCGGGACCGAGGGCCTATACGAGCAGTACTTC.

There are a few counts of this clonotype. The V and J genes are TRBV28 and TRBJ1-2; possibly TRBD1 for D (6 bases). The CDR3 has 14 residues. Trimming removed 6 bases from V and 8 bases from J, with 19 bases in between. Germline CDR1 MDHEN, CDR2 SYDVKM. The CDR3 sequence is CASSPPLGAGGYTF. The CDR3 nucleotides read TGTGCCAGCAGCCCACCCTTGGGGGCGGGCGGCTACACCTTC.

The genes are TRBV20-1 and TRBJ2-7; 7 bases are a match to TRBD1. The germline V gene has CDR1 DFQATT and CDR2 SNEGSKA (reference sequence). This CDR3 spans 13 amino acids. The V and J ends lost 5 bases and 4 bases, in that order; junction bases with no gene match: 8. The CDR3 region is CSAVGDSAYEQYF. The CDR3 DNA reads TGCAGTGCTGTGGGGGACAGTGCGTACGAGCAGTACTTC.

This clonotype was detected only a few times. The chain has TRBV7-6 and TRBJ2-1; a weak D match, TRBD2 (6 bases). The CDR3 has 17 residues. V was trimmed by 1 base and J by 3 bases, leaving 16 bases between them. Germline V lookup: CDR1 SGHVS, CDR2 FNYEAQ. DNA for the CDR3: TGTGCCAGCAGCTTAGAACTAGGGCTAGCGAACTACAATGAGCAGTTCTTC. Translating it yields CASSLELGLANYNEQFF.

With regard to this clonotype: A read error may account for a junction end that differs from germline. This rearrangement joins TRBV14 to TRBJ2-1; no definite D call. The CDR3 is 12 residues long. In germline, CDR1 is SGHDN, CDR2 FVKESK. Here the CDR3 DNA reads TGTGCCAGAAGCCAAAACTACAATGAGCAGTTCTTC. Amino acids: CARSQNYNEQFF.

The CDR3 spells CASSQDRVLLDTQYF. Written as DNA, the CDR3 is TGTGCCAGCAGCCAAGATCGGGTGCTACTCGATACGCAGTATTTT. V gene TRBV3-1 combines with J gene TRBJ2-3, with unresolved D. The CDR3 consists of 15 residues. V was clipped by 0 bases and J by 6 bases, with 13 bases between them. CDR1 and CDR2 from the germline V gene are LGHDT and YNNKEL (reference sequence).

This clonotype was detected only a few times. The chain uses TRBV6-2 or TRBV6-3 and TRBJ2-7; no definite D call. CDR1 MNHEY and CDR2 SVGEGT come from the germline V gene. V dropped 0 bases and J dropped 5 bases, with 11 bases sitting between them. This CDR3 contains 14 residues. The CDR3 loop is CASSYSGGRDEQYF. In DNA form, the CDR3 reads TGTGCCAGCAGTTACTCGGGCGGACGGGACGAGCAGTACTTC.

There are many counts of this clonotype. V is TRBV12-3 or TRBV12-4 and J is TRBJ1-1; the D is unclear. CDR3 size: 12 residues. V dropped 5 bases and J dropped 7 bases, with 11 bases sitting between them. In DNA, the CDR3 is TGTGCCAGCAGTCATAAGTTACTTGAAGCTTTCTTT. This encodes CASSHKLLEAFF.

The genes are TRBV10-3 and TRBJ2-7, with 7 bases that match TRBD1. This CDR3 region has 14 residues. V lost 2 bases to trimming and J lost 4 bases; unmatched junction nucleotides: 5. Germline CDR1 is ENHRY and CDR2 is SYGVKD. DNA of the CDR3: TGTGCCATCAGTGAGCCGGGGACAGCGTACGAGCAGTACTTC. This gives the protein CAISEPGTAYEQYF.

This clonotype was recorded at least ten times. This chain joins TRBV28 and TRBJ1-5; TRBD1 might be the D (6 bases). The germline CDR1 and CDR2 sequences are MDHEN and SYDVKM. The CDR3 is 14 amino acids. V was shortened by 1 base and J by 7 bases, with 11 bases between the two germline ends. The CDR3 reads CASSLSGAGQPQHF. CDR3 in DNA: TGTGCCAGCAGTTTATCGGGGGCAGGACAGCCCCAGCATTTT. Together with reference TRBV28 and TRBJ1-5, the CDR3 gives the full variable domain: DVKVTQSSRYLVKRTGEKVFLECVQDMDHENMFWYRQDPGLGLRLIYFSYDVKMKEKGDIPEGYSVSREKKERFSLILESASTNQTSMYLCASSLSGAGQPQHFGDGTRLSIL.

Regarding this clonotype: The junction and the germline gene differ at one end; a read error may be behind it. This chain connects TRBV7-9 to TRBJ1-4; TRBD1 is a possible D gene (5 bases). Looked up from germline, CDR1 is SEHNR and CDR2 is FQNEAQ (reference sequence). This CDR3 has 11 residues. The CDR3 region is CAGSPGEKLFF. The CDR3 DNA reads TGTGCCGGCAGCCCAGGGGAAAAACTGTTTTTT.

The chain carries TRBV28 and TRBJ1-1; D is unclear. Germline CDR1 is MDHEN and CDR2 is SYDVKM. Between the trimmed V and J ends, which lost 2 bases and 4 bases, there was a span of 8 bases. There are 13 residues in the CDR3. The CDR3 DNA reads TGTGCCAGCAGTTTAGTCAGTCGCACTGAAGCTTTCTTT. Protein sequence: CASSLVSRTEAFF.